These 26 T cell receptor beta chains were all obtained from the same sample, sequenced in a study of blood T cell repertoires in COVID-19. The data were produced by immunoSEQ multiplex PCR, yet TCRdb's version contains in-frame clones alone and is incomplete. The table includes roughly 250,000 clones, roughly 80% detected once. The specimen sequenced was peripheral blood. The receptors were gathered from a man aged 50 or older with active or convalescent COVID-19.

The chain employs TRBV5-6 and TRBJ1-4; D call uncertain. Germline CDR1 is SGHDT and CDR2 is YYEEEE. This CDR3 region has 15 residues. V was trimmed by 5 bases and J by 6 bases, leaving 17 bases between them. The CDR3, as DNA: TGTGCCAGCAGTCACGACGTCCAGCGGGATGAAAAACTGTTTTTT. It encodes CASSHDVQRDEKLFF.

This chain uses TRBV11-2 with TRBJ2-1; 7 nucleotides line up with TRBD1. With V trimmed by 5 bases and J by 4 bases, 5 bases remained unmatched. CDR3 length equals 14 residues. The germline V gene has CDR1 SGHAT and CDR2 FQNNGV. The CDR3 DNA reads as TGTGCCAGCAGCCCCGGGACAGTTTACAATGAGCAGTTCTTC. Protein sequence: CASSPGTVYNEQFF.

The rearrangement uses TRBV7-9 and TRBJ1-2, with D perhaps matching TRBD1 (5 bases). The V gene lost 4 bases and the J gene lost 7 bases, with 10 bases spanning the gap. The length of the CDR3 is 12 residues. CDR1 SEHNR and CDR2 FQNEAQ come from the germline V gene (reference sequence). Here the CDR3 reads CASSWGEAGYTF. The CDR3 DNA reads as TGTGCCAGCAGCTGGGGGGAGGCTGGCTACACCTTC.

The CDR3 region is CASSLRQGPGYNEQFF. The DNA for the CDR3 is TGTGCCAGCAGCCTGAGACAGGGGCCGGGGTACAATGAGCAGTTCTTC. The chain carries TRBV5-4 and TRBJ2-1; 8 positions agree with TRBD1. Germline CDR1 reads SGHNT; CDR2 reads YYREEE (reference sequence). CDR3 length: 16 amino acids. V trimming: 4 bases; J trimming: 4 bases; junction bases outside the gene matches: 10.

The CDR3 spells CASSLGGYNSPLHF. The CDR3 DNA reads TGTGCCAGCAGCTTGGGCGGGTACAATTCACCCCTCCACTTT. The V gene is TRBV5-6, the J gene TRBJ1-6; D call uncertain. The CDR3 has 14 amino acids. Trimming removed 0 bases from V and 7 bases from J, with 8 bases in between. Germline V gives CDR1 SGHDT, CDR2 YYEEEE.

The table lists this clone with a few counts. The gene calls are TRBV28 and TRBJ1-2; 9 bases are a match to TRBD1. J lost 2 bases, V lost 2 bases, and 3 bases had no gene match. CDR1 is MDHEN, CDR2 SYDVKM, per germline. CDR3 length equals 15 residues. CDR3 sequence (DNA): TGTGCCAGCAGTTTAAGACAGGGGGGGAACTATGGCTACACCTTC. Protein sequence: CASSLRQGGNYGYTF.

Written as DNA, the CDR3 is TGTGCCAGCGTAAATGAACAGGGGAACAATGAGCAGTTCTTC. Its translation: CASVNEQGNNEQFF. The rearrangement uses TRBV6-6 and TRBJ2-1; 7 bases are a match to TRBD1. V shed 8 bases and J 5 bases; nucleotides not matched to a gene: 9. Germline V lookup: CDR1 MNHNY, CDR2 SVGAGI (reference sequence). There are 14 residues in the CDR3.

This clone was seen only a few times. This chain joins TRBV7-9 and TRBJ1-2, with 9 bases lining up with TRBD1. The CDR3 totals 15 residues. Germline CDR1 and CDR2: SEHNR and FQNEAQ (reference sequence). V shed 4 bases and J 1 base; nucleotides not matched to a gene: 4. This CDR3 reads CASSWGDRVNYGYTF. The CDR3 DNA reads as TGTGCCAGCAGCTGGGGGGACAGGGTTAACTATGGCTACACCTTC. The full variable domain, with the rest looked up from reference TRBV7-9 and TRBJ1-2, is DTGVSQNPRHKITKRGQNVTFRCDPISEHNRLYWYRQTLGQGPEFLTYFQNEAQLEKSRLLSDRFSAERPKGSFSTLEIQRTEQGDSAMYLCASSWGDRVNYGYTFGSGTRLTVV.

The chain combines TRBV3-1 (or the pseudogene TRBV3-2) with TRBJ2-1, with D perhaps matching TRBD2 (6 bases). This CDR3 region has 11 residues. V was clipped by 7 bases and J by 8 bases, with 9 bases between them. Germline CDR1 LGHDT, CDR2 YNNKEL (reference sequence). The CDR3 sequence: CASTRGYEQFF. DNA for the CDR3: TGTGCCAGCACGCGGGGCTATGAGCAGTTCTTC.

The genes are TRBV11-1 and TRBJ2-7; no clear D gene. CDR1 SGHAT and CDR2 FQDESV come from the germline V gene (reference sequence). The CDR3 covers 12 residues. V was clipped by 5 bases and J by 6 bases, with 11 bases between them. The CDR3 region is CASSPTTGEQYF. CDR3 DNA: TGTGCCAGCAGCCCAACTACCGGCGAGCAGTACTTC.

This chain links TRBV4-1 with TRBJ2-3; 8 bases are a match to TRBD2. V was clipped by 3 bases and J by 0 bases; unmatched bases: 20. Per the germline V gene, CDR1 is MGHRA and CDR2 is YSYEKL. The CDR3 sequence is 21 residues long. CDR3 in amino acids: CASSHRSASGPPTVSTDTQYF. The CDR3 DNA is TGCGCCAGCAGCCATAGGTCGGCTAGCGGGCCGCCAACGGTTAGCACAGATACGCAGTATTTT.

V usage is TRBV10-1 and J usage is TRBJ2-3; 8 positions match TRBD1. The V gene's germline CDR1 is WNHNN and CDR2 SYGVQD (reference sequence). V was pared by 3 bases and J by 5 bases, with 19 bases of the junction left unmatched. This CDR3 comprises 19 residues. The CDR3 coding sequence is TGCGCCAGCAGTGAATTCCAATGGGCAGGGGGCTTTTCGGGAGATACGCAGTATTTT. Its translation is CASSEFQWAGGFSGDTQYF.

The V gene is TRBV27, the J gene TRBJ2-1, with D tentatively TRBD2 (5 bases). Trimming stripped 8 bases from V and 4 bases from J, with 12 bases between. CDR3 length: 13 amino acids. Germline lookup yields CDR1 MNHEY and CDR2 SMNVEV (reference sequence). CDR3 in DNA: TGTGCCAGCGCCCGGACTTTTTACAATGAGCAGTTCTTC. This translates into CASARTFYNEQFF.

CDR3 in DNA: TGTGCCAGCAGCCCTAAGGGGGGGCTTGGCTACACCTTC. Amino acid sequence: CASSPKGGLGYTF. The chain uses TRBV5-4 and TRBJ1-2, with D possibly being TRBD1 (6 bases). Trimming pared 4 bases from V and 7 bases from J, leaving 14 bases between. The CDR3 extends over 13 amino acids. CDR1 SGHNT and CDR2 YYREEE come from the germline V gene (reference sequence).

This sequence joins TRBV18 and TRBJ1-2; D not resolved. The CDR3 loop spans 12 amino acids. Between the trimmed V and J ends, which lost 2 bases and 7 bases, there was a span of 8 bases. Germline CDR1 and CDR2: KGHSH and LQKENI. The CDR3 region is CASSPGGGGYTF. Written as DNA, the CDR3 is TGTGCCAGCTCACCAGGAGGCGGTGGCTACACCTTC.

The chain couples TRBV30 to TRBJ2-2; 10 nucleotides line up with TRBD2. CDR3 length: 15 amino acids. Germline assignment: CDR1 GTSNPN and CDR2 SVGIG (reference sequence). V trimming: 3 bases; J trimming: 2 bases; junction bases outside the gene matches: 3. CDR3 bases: TGTGCCTGGAGAAGCGGGGGGGCCAACACCGGGGAGCTGTTTTTT. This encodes CAWRSGGANTGELFF.

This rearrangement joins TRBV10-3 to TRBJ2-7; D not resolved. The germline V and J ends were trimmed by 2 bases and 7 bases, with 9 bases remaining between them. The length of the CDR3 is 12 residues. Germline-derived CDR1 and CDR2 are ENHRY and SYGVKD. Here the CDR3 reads CAISEGSTEQYF. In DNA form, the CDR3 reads TGTGCCATCAGTGAGGGTAGTACGGAGCAGTACTTC.

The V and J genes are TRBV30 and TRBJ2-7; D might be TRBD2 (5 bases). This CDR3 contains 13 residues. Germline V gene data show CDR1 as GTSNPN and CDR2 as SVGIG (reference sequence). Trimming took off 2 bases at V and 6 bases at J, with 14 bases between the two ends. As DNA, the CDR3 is TGTGCCTGGAGTTACGGGGATGCGGCCGAGCAGTACTTC. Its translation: CAWSYGDAAEQYF.

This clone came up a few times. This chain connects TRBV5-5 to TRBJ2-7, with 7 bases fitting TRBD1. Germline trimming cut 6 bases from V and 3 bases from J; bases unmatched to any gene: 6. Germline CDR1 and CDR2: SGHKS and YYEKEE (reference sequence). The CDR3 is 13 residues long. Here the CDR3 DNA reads TGTGCCAGCAATCCGGGACAGAACTACGAGCAGTACTTC. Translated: CASNPGQNYEQYF.

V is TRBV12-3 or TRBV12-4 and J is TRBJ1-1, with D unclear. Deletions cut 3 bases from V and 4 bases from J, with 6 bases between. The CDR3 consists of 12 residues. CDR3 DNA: TGTGCCAGCAGTTTCTCAGGCACTGAAGCTTTCTTT. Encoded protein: CASSFSGTEAFF.

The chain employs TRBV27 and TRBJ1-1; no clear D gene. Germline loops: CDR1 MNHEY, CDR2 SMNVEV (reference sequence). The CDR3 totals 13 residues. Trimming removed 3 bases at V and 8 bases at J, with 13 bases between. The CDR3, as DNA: TGTGCCAGCAGTTTTGAGGTCAAAACGGAAGCTTTCTTT. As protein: CASSFEVKTEAFF.

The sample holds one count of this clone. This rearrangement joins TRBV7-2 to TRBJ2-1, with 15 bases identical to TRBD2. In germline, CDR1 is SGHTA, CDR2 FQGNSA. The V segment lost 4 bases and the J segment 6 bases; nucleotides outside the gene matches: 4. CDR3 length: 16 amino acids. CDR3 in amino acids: CASSWTSGGGRNEQFF. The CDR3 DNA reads TGTGCCAGCAGCTGGACTAGCGGGGGGGGGCGCAATGAGCAGTTCTTC.

In nucleotides, the CDR3 is TGTGCCAGCAGCTTAAATGGGAGGGGCACAGATACGCAGTATTTT. It is translated as CASSLNGRGTDTQYF. The chain links TRBV7-3 to TRBJ2-3, with 7 bases identical to TRBD2. CDR3 length: 15 amino acids. V lost 1 base, J lost 1 base, and 2 bases stayed unmatched. Germline V lookup: CDR1 SGHTA, CDR2 FQGTGA.

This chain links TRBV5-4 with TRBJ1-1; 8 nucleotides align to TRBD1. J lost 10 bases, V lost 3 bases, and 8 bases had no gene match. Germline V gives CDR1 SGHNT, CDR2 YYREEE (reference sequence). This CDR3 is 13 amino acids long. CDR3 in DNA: TGTGCCAGCAGCTCCAGAAATGACAGGGGAGCTTTCTTT. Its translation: CASSSRNDRGAFF.

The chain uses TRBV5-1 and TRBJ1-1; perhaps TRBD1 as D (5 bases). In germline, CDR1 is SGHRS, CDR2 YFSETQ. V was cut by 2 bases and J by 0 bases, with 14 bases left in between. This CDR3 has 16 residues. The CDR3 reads CASSFGGRTMNTEAFF. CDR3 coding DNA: TGCGCCAGCAGCTTCGGTGGCAGGACAATGAACACTGAAGCTTTCTTT.

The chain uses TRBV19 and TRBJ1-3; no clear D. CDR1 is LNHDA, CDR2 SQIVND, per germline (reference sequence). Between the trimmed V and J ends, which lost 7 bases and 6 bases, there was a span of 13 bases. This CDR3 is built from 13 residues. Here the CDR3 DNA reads TGTGCCAGTACTTCCTGGCCCGTAAACACCATATATTTT. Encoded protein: CASTSWPVNTIYF.